A single sample is the source of the 30 T cell receptor beta chains below, sequenced in a study of T cell repertoires in cytomegalovirus infection. MiXCR, run by TCRdb on the reads, gives a single entry per CDR3 protein. There are 550,000 to 850,000 distinct CDR3 sequences in the sample; 30% to 35% occur only once, and 15% to 20% lies in the top ten. Which antigens these TCRs recognize remains unknown. Sample: cultured PBMCs, taken from culture after CMV antigen stimulation. Receptors were obtained from a human donor in good health (CMV status not recorded). Some clones in this sample may be carry-over from other donors' samples.

The rearrangement links TRBV6-1 to TRBJ1-5; possible D gene TRBD1, 5 bases. The germline CDR1 and CDR2 sequences are MNHNS and SASEGT. Trimming cost V 6 bases and J 6 bases, with 18 bases left between them. This CDR3 has 15 residues. CDR3 nucleotides: TGTGCCAGCAGCCCGGGACGCGGGGTACGTCAGCCCCAGCATTTT. It specifies CASSPGRGVRQPQHF.

This clonotype was seen a handful of times. The chain recombines TRBV4-2 with TRBJ2-3, with D perhaps given as TRBD1 or TRBD2 (6 bases each). CDR1 and CDR2 from the germline V gene are LGHNA and YNFKEQ. The CDR3 has 17 residues. V lost 4 bases, J lost 1 base, and 18 bases lay in between. The DNA of the CDR3 is TGTGCCAGCAGCCGGCGGTCCGGGGGCCCTCGCACAGATACGCAGTATTTT. Residues: CASSRRSGGPRTDTQYF.

The chain is built from TRBV20-1 and TRBJ2-1; D gene uncertain. There are 12 residues in the CDR3. Trimming took off 2 bases at V and 10 bases at J, with 12 bases between the two ends. Germline-derived CDR1 and CDR2 are DFQATT and SNEGSKA (reference sequence). CDR3 protein: CSARKSGEEQFF. The CDR3 bases are TGCAGTGCTAGAAAGTCAGGAGAGGAGCAGTTCTTC.

Worth noting for this clonotype: The junction departs from the called germline gene at one end, perhaps through a read error. The chain is built from TRBV12-5 and TRBJ2-7; TRBD1 agrees at 8 bases. The length of the CDR3 is 11 residues. Germline V gene lookup returns CDR1 LGHNT and CDR2 FRNRAP. CDR3 sequence reads: CASGLGRDRWF. The CDR3, as DNA: TGTGCTAGTGGCTTGGGTCGGGACAGGTGGTTC.

The chain carries TRBV2 and TRBJ2-1; 8 bases align to TRBD1. The germline CDR1 and CDR2 sequences are SNHLY and FYNNEI. The CDR3 has 14 amino acids. V shed 7 bases, J shed 5 bases, and the junction held 7 bases outside the gene matches. CDR3 coding DNA: TGTGCCAGCAAGGTGGACAGGGCCGACAATGAGCAGTTCTTC. Amino acids: CASKVDRADNEQFF.

Comments on this clonotype: A much larger clone sits a single nucleotide away, making a read error possible. The chain recombines TRBV7-2 with TRBJ2-5, with 8 bases lining up with TRBD2. The V segment lost 4 bases and the J segment 5 bases; nucleotides outside the gene matches: 9. This CDR3 is built from 15 residues. The germline gives CDR1 SGHTA, CDR2 FQGNSA. The CDR3 region is CASSYSGDASETQYF. The CDR3 region has the DNA TGTGCCAGCAGCTATAGCGGGGACGCCAGTGAGACCCAGTACTTC. The variable domain in full, with the rest retrieved from reference TRBV7-2 and TRBJ2-5, is GAGVSQSPSNKVTEKGKDVELRCDPISGHTALYWYRQSLGQGLEFLIYFQGNSAPDKSGLPSDRFSAERTGGSVSTLTIQRTQQEDSAVYLCASSYSGDASETQYFGPGTRLLVL.

V usage is TRBV5-5 and J usage is TRBJ2-7; 7 bases match TRBD2. CDR1 SGHKS and CDR2 YYEKEE come from the germline V gene (reference sequence). The junction had 7 bases not matched to a gene; V was cut back by 0 bases and J by 4 bases. CDR3 length: 15 residues. CDR3 sequence (DNA): TGTGCCAGCAGCTTGGATCTCCCGGGGGGTTACGAGCAGTACTTC. Translation gives CASSLDLPGGYEQYF.

The V gene is TRBV19, the J gene TRBJ1-2; 7 bases line up with TRBD1. Germline trimming cut 1 base from V and 4 bases from J; bases unmatched to any gene: 6. Germline V gives CDR1 LNHDA, CDR2 SQIVND (reference sequence). The CDR3 has 15 amino acids. CDR3 in DNA: TGTGCCAGTAGTATAGTAGCAGGACAGGCCTATGGCTACACCTTC. Protein sequence: CASSIVAGQAYGYTF.

This chain connects TRBV4-1 to TRBJ2-5, with TRBD1 matching over 7 bases. The CDR3 totals 14 residues. V lost 4 bases and J lost 2; bases outside the gene matches: 4. Germline loops: CDR1 MGHRA, CDR2 YSYEKL. The CDR3 protein is CASSLSDRQETQYF. The CDR3 DNA sequence: TGCGCCAGCAGCCTTTCGGACAGGCAAGAGACCCAGTACTTC.

This clonotype has just a few counts. The chain links TRBV14 to TRBJ1-2; 7 bases fit TRBD1. Germline V gene sequence: CDR1 SGHDN, CDR2 FVKESK. The V segment lost 2 bases and the J segment 7 bases; nucleotides outside the gene matches: 7. CDR3 size: 14 residues. The CDR3 region has the DNA TGTGCCAGCAGCCAACATATAGGGGGCAGTGGCTACACCTTC. This codes for CASSQHIGGSGYTF.

The chain links TRBV5-1 to TRBJ2-5, with TRBD2 matching over 8 bases. The CDR3 consists of 15 residues. CDR1 and CDR2 (germline): SGHRS, YFSETQ. Germline trimming cut 0 bases from V and 5 bases from J; bases unmatched to any gene: 6. The CDR3 spells CASSLEGLGGETQYF. CDR3 DNA: TGCGCCAGCAGCTTGGAGGGACTAGGCGGGGAGACCCAGTACTTC.

Ten or more counts support this clonotype. V gene TRBV7-2 combines with J gene TRBJ2-7; no firm D call. The CDR3 totals 11 residues. Trimming removed 1 base from V and 9 bases from J, with 7 bases in between. Germline CDR1 and CDR2: SGHTA and FQGNSA. The CDR3 DNA is TGTGCCAGCAGCTTAGGGTCGGTGCAGTACTTC. This gives the protein CASSLGSVQYF.

This clonotype was counted a few times. The chain joins TRBV12-3 or TRBV12-4 to TRBJ2-7; possible D gene TRBD1, 5 bases. V was trimmed by 3 bases and J by 1 base, leaving 7 bases between them. This CDR3 spans 13 amino acids. The CDR3 sequence is CASSFAGSYEQYF. Here the CDR3 DNA reads TGTGCCAGCAGTTTTGCAGGGTCCTACGAGCAGTACTTC.

The chain joins TRBV6-1 to TRBJ2-1; TRBD2 might be the D (7 bases). The germline V gene encodes CDR1 MNHNS and CDR2 SASEGT. The CDR3 spans 15 residues. V was clipped by 7 bases and J by 0 bases, with 13 bases between them. CDR3 bases: TGTGCCAGCATTGAGGGGGGGATCTCCTACAATGAGCAGTTCTTC. Translated: CASIEGGISYNEQFF.

This clonotype was observed a few times. This chain joins TRBV7-6 and TRBJ2-5, with TRBD2 identical over 14 bases. Germline CDR1 SGHVS, CDR2 FNYEAQ. The CDR3 totals 18 residues. V shed 3 bases and J 0 bases; nucleotides not matched to a gene: 6. The CDR3 DNA reads TGTGCCAGCAGCTTTCTGGGACTAGCGGGAGAGTACCAAGAGACCCAGTACTTC. Amino acid sequence: CASSFLGLAGEYQETQYF.

This clonotype was counted at least ten times. DNA for the CDR3: TGTGCCAGCAGCTTAGAGCCCCGGGACGGTTACACTGAAGCTTTCTTT. Amino acids: CASSLEPRDGYTEAFF. V usage is TRBV7-2 and J usage is TRBJ1-1, with a possible D match to TRBD1 (5 bases). Germline V gene sequence: CDR1 SGHTA, CDR2 FQGNSA. This CDR3 is 16 amino acids long. V lost 1 base to trimming and J lost 3 bases, with 15 bases between them.

This clonotype was counted ten times or more. The chain has TRBV7-9 and TRBJ2-3; 10 nucleotides line up with TRBD2. Looked up from germline, CDR1 is SEHNR and CDR2 is FQNEAQ (reference sequence). Trimming took 3 bases from V and 0 from J; bases not matched to a gene: 0. The CDR3 runs 15 residues. The CDR3 DNA reads as TGTGCCAGCAGCTTTAGCGGGGGGAGCACAGATACGCAGTATTTT. Protein sequence: CASSFSGGSTDTQYF.

The chain uses TRBV20-1 and TRBJ2-7; 11 bases are shared with TRBD2. The J segment lost 0 bases and the V segment lost 5 bases, leaving 9 bases of the junction unmatched. The germline CDR1 and CDR2 sequences are DFQATT and SNEGSKA (reference sequence). CDR3 length: 16 residues. Here the CDR3 DNA reads TGCAGTGCTTTTCTAGCGGGGGGCAGAAGCTCCTACGAGCAGTACTTC. It translates to CSAFLAGGRSSYEQYF.

The chain couples TRBV20-1 to TRBJ2-7; no clear D gene. This CDR3 spans 13 amino acids. The V and J ends lost 3 bases and 6 bases respectively, with 15 bases between them. The germline V gene encodes CDR1 DFQATT and CDR2 SNEGSKA (reference sequence). Here the CDR3 DNA reads TGCAGTGCTAGGGGGTCCGGGTGGGGCGAGCAGTACTTC. Residues: CSARGSGWGEQYF.

This clonotype was seen a handful of times. The chain joins TRBV5-4 to TRBJ2-3; the match to TRBD1 covers 8 bases. The CDR3 length is 16 residues. J gave up 7 bases and V 4 bases, and 14 bases lay outside the gene matches. Germline CDR1 reads SGHNT; CDR2 reads YYREEE (reference sequence). In DNA, the CDR3 is TGTGCCAGCAGCCCCGCCGGGGCAGGGGGCGTTAATACGCAGTATTTT. Translated: CASSPAGAGGVNTQYF.

The V and J genes are TRBV5-1 and TRBJ2-7; 7 bases match TRBD1. This CDR3 has 15 residues. Trimming cost V 3 bases and J 3 bases; bases outside gene matches: 9. Germline loops: CDR1 SGHRS, CDR2 YFSETQ. The CDR3 DNA is TGCGCCAGCAGCTATTACGACAGGGCAGGCTACGAGCAGTACTTC. Its translation: CASSYYDRAGYEQYF.

V and J are TRBV2 and TRBJ2-7; D is unresolved. The V and J ends lost 5 bases and 7 bases respectively, with 9 bases between them. CDR1 is SNHLY, CDR2 FYNNEI, per germline. There are 11 residues in the CDR3. The CDR3 bases are TGTGCCAGCAGTTACCGATTTGAGCAGTACTTC. Encoded protein: CASSYRFEQYF.

The chain links TRBV20-1 to TRBJ2-7; TRBD1 is a possible D gene (6 bases). V lost 0 bases and J lost 0, with 12 bases in between. Germline V CDR1 and CDR2: DFQATT, SNEGSKA (reference sequence). This CDR3 region has 15 residues. The CDR3 spells CSARDLRTDSYEQYF. CDR3 in DNA: TGCAGTGCTAGAGATCTTCGGACAGACTCCTACGAGCAGTACTTC.

The sample holds one count of this clonotype. The chain couples TRBV5-6 to TRBJ2-1; a weak D match, TRBD2 (6 bases). The CDR3 has 15 residues. From germline, CDR1 is SGHDT and CDR2 YYEEEE. Trimming took off 1 base at V and 8 bases at J, with 16 bases between the two ends. CDR3 sequence: CASSLRVAAVDEQFF. For the CDR3, the DNA is TGTGCCAGCAGCTTGAGAGTAGCGGCTGTTGATGAGCAGTTCTTC. The full variable domain, in which reference TRBV5-6 and TRBJ2-1 provide the parts outside the CDR3, is DAGVTQSPTHLIKTRGQQVTLRCSPKSGHDTVSWYQQALGQGPQFIFQYYEEEERQRGNFPDRFSGHQFPNYSSELNVNALLLGDSALYLCASSLRVAAVDEQFFGPGTRLTVL.

The J gene is TRBJ2-3, the V gene TRBV19; D is undetermined. This CDR3 is built from 13 residues. The ends were cut back, 3 bases at V and 6 bases at J, with 10 bases in the middle. CDR1 and CDR2 from the germline V gene are LNHDA and SQIVND (reference sequence). The CDR3 DNA sequence: TGTGCCAGTAGTATCGAAGAGTTGGATACGCAGTATTTT. Translating it yields CASSIEELDTQYF.

This clonotype was recorded only once. The V gene is TRBV29-1, the J gene TRBJ1-1; D is perhaps TRBD1 (5 bases). V was pared by 4 bases and J by 1 base, with 10 bases between. Per germline, CDR1 SQVTM and CDR2 ANQGSEA. The CDR3 totals 13 residues. CDR3: CSVGRQGNTEAFF. As DNA, the CDR3 is TGCAGCGTTGGAAGGCAGGGGAACACTGAAGCTTTCTTT.

The chain couples TRBV6-5 to TRBJ2-3; D is perhaps TRBD2 (5 bases). CDR1 and CDR2 (germline): MNHEY, SVGAGI. The V and J ends lost 0 bases and 3 bases respectively, with 10 bases between them. CDR3 length: 15 residues. The CDR3 loop is CASSYSWRVTDTQYF. Here the CDR3 DNA reads TGTGCCAGCAGTTACTCTTGGCGGGTAACAGATACGCAGTATTTT.

This clonotype appeared many times. This chain joins TRBV7-9 and TRBJ2-2; a weak D match, TRBD2 (5 bases). The CDR3 runs to 17 residues. The germline CDR1 and CDR2 sequences are SEHNR and FQNEAQ (reference sequence). Trimming took 5 bases from V and 2 from J, leaving 18 bases between them. The chain's CDR3 is CASSPPTEELNTGELFF. CDR3 nucleotides: TGTGCCAGCAGCCCCCCTACGGAGGAGCTAAACACCGGGGAGCTGTTTTTT.

This clonotype was observed a few times. The rearrangement links TRBV7-2 to TRBJ1-1; D not certain. Germline CDR1 and CDR2: SGHTA and FQGNSA. Trimming stripped 3 bases from V and 1 base from J, with 12 bases between. This CDR3 has 15 amino acids. The CDR3 loop reads CASSFRGDTNTEAFF. DNA of the CDR3: TGTGCCAGCAGCTTCCGCGGGGATACGAACACTGAAGCTTTCTTT.

The J gene is TRBJ1-4, the V gene TRBV29-1; D remains unclear. From germline, CDR1 is SQVTM and CDR2 ANQGSEA. The CDR3 is 13 residues long. V was cut by 4 bases and J by 0 bases, with 6 bases left in between. The CDR3 here is CSVATATNEKLFF. CDR3 in DNA: TGCAGCGTTGCGACCGCAACTAATGAAAAACTGTTTTTT.